These T cell receptor beta chains were read from a single sample in a study of resident and recirculating memory T cells in vitiligo. Produced via immunoSEQ multiplex PCR; TCRdb's table is partial and in-frame only. The repertoire holds roughly 80,000 clones, with 92% as singletons. Sequencing was performed on blood. All receptors derive from a male donor with vitiligo. CDR3s leave out the opening cysteine and the closing phenylalanine or tryptophan. The order of the fields is J gene, V gene, CDR3 protein.

TRBJ2-7	TRBV9	ASSVEGGFPLEQY
TRBJ2-3	TRBV6-1	ASSGQYTDTQY
TRBJ2-1	TRBV7-3	ASSLNGGRAPHLQF
TRBJ2-3	TRBV28	ASSWDRAPDTQY
TRBJ2-3	TRBV29-1	SVEELNTDTQY
TRBJ1-1	TRBV2	ASSWGQEAF
TRBJ1-2	TRBV5-1	ASSLETGANYGYT
TRBJ2-7	TRBV5-6	ASSLVGGGDRAAEQY
TRBJ1-5	TRBV6-5	ASKDRVGGSQPQH
TRBJ1-2	TRBV10-2	ASSDPGFGYT
TRBJ1-4	TRBV28	ASSRGVGEKLF
TRBJ2-7	TRBV2	ASTRRTGLAAYEQY
TRBJ1-4	TRBV4-1	ASSQEIQPPNEKLF
TRBJ2-3	TRBV27	ASSPSGLTDTQY
TRBJ2-7	TRBV27	ASSPWTGPYEQY
TRBJ2-1	TRBV9	ASSPQTGRVDEQF
TRBJ2-3	TRBV6-1	ASSTRGYTDTQY
TRBJ2-7	TRBV2	ASSSNSGTSGHYEQY
TRBJ2-7	TRBV5-1	ASSPGGGSYEQY
TRBJ2-7	TRBV14	ASSQDPSGRSEQY
TRBJ2-1	TRBV9	ASSVGPGVSYNEQF
TRBJ2-1	TRBV27	ASSLYARYNEQF
TRBJ2-6	TRBV27	ASSLHRSGANVLT
TRBJ2-1	TRBV5-1	ASSLAGAGGNEQF
TRBJ1-2	TRBV5-5	ASSDRVVYGYT
TRBJ2-7	TRBV11-2	ASSLRGEKSYEQY
TRBJ2-7	TRBV29-1	SVEGGDGASYEQY
TRBJ2-4	TRBV5-6	ASSSPSLAKNIQY
TRBJ1-2	TRBV14	ASSQDLLTGAYGYT
TRBJ2-1	TRBV7-3	ASSLSGLAPKRSNEQF
TRBJ2-3	TRBV6-4	ASSRQGVGTDTQY
TRBJ2-5	TRBV10-1	ASSPTSGYQETQY
TRBJ2-1	TRBV6-4	ASSDRTEPYNEQF
TRBJ1-2	TRBV7-8	ASSLERGPIGYT
TRBJ2-5	TRBV11-2	ASSAPGVETQY
TRBJ2-3	TRBV5-4	ASSSGVLAGITDTQY
TRBJ2-3	TRBV7-9	AAGLAFDTQY
TRBJ2-7	TRBV21-1	ASSKGTGQGPHEQY
TRBJ2-5	TRBV7-3	ASSLMDRGGQETQY
TRBJ2-7	TRBV7-3	ASSLQQGGYEQY
TRBJ2-7	TRBV5-1	ASSPRFGHEQY
TRBJ2-7	TRBV7-6	ASSQGLYEQY
TRBJ2-5	TRBV5-6	ASSLEGLVETQY
TRBJ2-7	TRBV2	ASSPGLAGVHEQY
TRBJ2-2	TRBV11-1	ASSPGTTYTGELF
TRBJ1-2	TRBV5-6	ASTSPQYGYT
TRBJ1-5	TRBV2	AGTVGGNQPQH
TRBJ2-7	TRBV5-1	ASSLEEYTGLAGGPNYEQY
TRBJ1-2	TRBV6-5	ASSEGANYGYT
TRBJ1-2	TRBV30	AWSVQARGYT
TRBJ1-1	TRBV30	AWSYGVKLMNTEAF
TRBJ2-7	TRBV13	ASSFRQGATYEQY
TRBJ2-3	TRBV10-3	AAKPGVGADTQY
TRBJ2-3	TRBV2	ASSADSGRLGDTQY
TRBJ1-2	TRBV2	ASSEALRGRNGYT